This TCR beta chain appears in the sequencing data of a study of blood T cell repertoires in COVID-19 (dated by TCRdb to about 2020). Concerning the study at large: Samples from collaborators originated in the United States, Italy and Spain and spanned both the acute and convalescent phases of COVID-19. The prospective study material was composed of cDNA or gDNA derived from T cells, B-cell-depleted T cells, or PBMCs. Where HLA class I and class II types were available, the types were taken from metadata supplied by the sample provider, not from assay-based typing. Sample metadata almost always included a de-identified subject ID, COVID-19 status, age in years and sex. Deeply sampled blood TCRbeta repertoires from subjects exposed to, actively infected with, or recovered from COVID-19 were included in the dataset. The repertoires were released in a freely available public database intended as a resource for research on the immune response to SARS-CoV-2. The samples were drawn from two sources: the first 160 participants of the ongoing ImmuneRACE study, and some 1,300 subjects contributed by 6 global collaborators. Points the paper makes about the study in general: Clinical and demographic metadata were provided uncurated, with the amount varying by source and participant.

Points on this clone: The antigen it binds to is not known. No base quality information exists; no much larger clone differs at one position.

The junction shows trimming of 5 bases on V and 0 bases on J, and the gene matches do not reach 7 bases of it. From its cysteine to its phenylalanine, the CDR3 spans 18 amino acids. Just the 54-base CDR3 DNA is kept, in frame starting at base 1. Reading the germline V gene gives CDR1 ENHRY and CDR2 SYGVKD. One collaborating source in Seattle enrolled patients while the patients were actively infected and followed the patients over time throughout the course of disease. Collaborating institutions collected whole blood in K2EDTA tubes following their own protocols. For TCRbeta analysis, collaborators shipped samples as frozen whole blood, isolated PBMCs, or DNA extracted from either of those sample types. TCRbeta CDR3 regions were amplified from genomic DNA using the immunoSEQ Assay, a bias-controlled multiplex PCR. Per the authors' processing: Nucleated cell counts per sample were estimated from amplification of reference gene primers within the assay. To quantify the absolute abundance of each unique TCRbeta CDR3 rearrangement, sequence reads were collapsed and filtered. For each sample, productive Simpson clonality was calculated by taking the square root of Simpson's diversity index across productive rearrangements. The source is immuneACCESS, and TCRdb retained only in-frame sequences with V and J called. Part of the clones is not carried over; for the studies checked, unresolved V genes explain less than half of this, and the remainder is unexplained. For V, J and clone size, that table is used; D and trimming come from the DNA. For this sample there are about 76,000 clones; around 84% appear just once. The ten largest account for roughly 9.7% of the sample.

Recombination joined TRBV10-3 with TRBJ2-1, and 13 bases in between align with TRBD2. This sequence was found in a man aged 55 to 70 with COVID-19, enrolled during active disease. The sequenced sample consisted of peripheral blood. Read as DNA, the sequence is TGTGCCATCAGTTTGACTAGCGGGAGGAAGAGCTCCTACAATGAGCAGTTCTTC. The encoded protein is CAISLTSGRKSSYNEQFF.